This T cell receptor (beta chain) was documented in a study of cytomegalovirus exposure and HLA in healthy donors. Libraries were prepared by immunoSEQ multiplex PCR; TCRdb keeps only in-frame clonotypes and omits some of them. The sample holds about 260,000 clones, around 90% seen once. The CDR3 has 11 amino acids. V was trimmed by 6 bases and J by 8 bases, leaving 8 bases between them. Germline assignment: CDR1 MNHNS and CDR2 SASEGT. The chain has TRBV6-1 and TRBJ1-5; a weak D match, TRBD1 (5 bases). This receptor was obtained from a woman aged 30 to 39 in good health and CMV-seronegative. The sequenced sample consisted of PBMCs. Written as DNA, the CDR3 is TGTGCCAGCAGGGACACAGAGCCCCAGCATTTT. It codes for CASRDTEPQHF.